The 9 T cell receptor beta chains below all came from one sample that was sequenced in a study of beta chain features in type 1 diabetes. Since all of the isolated RNA was reverse transcribed, expressed TCRB transcripts were what got sequenced. The protocol was immunoSEQ multiplex PCR, while the TCRdb copy is restricted to in-frame clones and leaves out a portion. The sample consists of 160,000 or so clones, roughly 9.1% of them appearing once. Material for sequencing was central memory CD4+ T cells from blood. Receptors originate from a woman younger than 35 in good health.

The V and J genes are TRBV18 and TRBJ2-7; no firm D call. CDR3 size: 11 residues. V was pared by 8 bases and J by 6 bases, with 11 bases between. From germline, CDR1 is KGHSH and CDR2 LQKENI. The CDR3 DNA is TGTGCCAGCCTCGACTCCGGCGAGCAGTACTTC. Encoded protein: CASLDSGEQYF.

The J gene is TRBJ2-7, the V gene TRBV30; TRBD1 might be the D (5 bases). V lost 4 bases and J 2 bases, leaving 9 bases between the germline ends. The CDR3 runs 12 residues. Germline CDR1 GTSNPN, CDR2 SVGIG (reference sequence). CDR3 coding DNA: TGTGCCTGGAACCGACAGCCCTACGAGCAGTACTTC. It encodes CAWNRQPYEQYF.

The chain combines TRBV14 with TRBJ2-1; TRBD2 agrees at 10 bases. Germline-derived CDR1 and CDR2 are SGHDN and FVKESK. The CDR3 consists of 16 residues. V dropped 4 bases and J dropped 0; count of bases not matched to a gene: 3. The CDR3 DNA reads TGTGCCAGCAGCCGAACTAGCGGGGCCTCCTACAATGAGCAGTTCTTC. It is translated as CASSRTSGASYNEQFF.

This clone was found a few times. The rearrangement uses TRBV5-5 and TRBJ2-1, with 14 bases matching TRBD2. There are 15 residues in the CDR3. The V and J ends lost 4 bases and 8 bases, in that order; junction bases with no gene match: 5. Germline V gives CDR1 SGHKS, CDR2 YYEKEE (reference sequence). The chain's CDR3 is CASSPGTSGRDEQFF. As DNA, the CDR3 is TGTGCCAGCAGCCCCGGGACTAGCGGGAGAGATGAGCAGTTCTTC.

This clone came up a few times. This rearrangement joins TRBV10-3 to TRBJ2-3; perhaps TRBD2 as D (5 bases). This CDR3 spans 12 amino acids. CDR1 ENHRY and CDR2 SYGVKD come from the germline V gene. The V gene lost 6 bases and the J gene lost 6 bases, with 10 bases spanning the gap. The CDR3 region has the DNA TGTGCCATCAGGGGAGTCACGGATACGCAGTATTTT. It translates to CAIRGVTDTQYF.

DNA for the CDR3: TGCGCCAGCAGCTTAGGGACTTCAGGCAGAAACACCGGGGAGCTGTTTTTT. Protein sequence: CASSLGTSGRNTGELFF. The rearrangement links TRBV5-1 to TRBJ2-2; D is perhaps TRBD2 (6 bases). Germline CDR1 SGHRS, CDR2 YFSETQ. V lost 2 bases to trimming and J lost 2 bases, with 16 bases between them. This CDR3 has 17 amino acids.

This clone was recorded a few times. The chain uses TRBV19 and TRBJ2-7; 7 bases fit TRBD1. Per the germline V gene, CDR1 is LNHDA and CDR2 is SQIVND (reference sequence). V was clipped by 6 bases and J by 1 base; unmatched bases: 9. This CDR3 is built from 15 residues. CDR3 sequence reads: CASSLLPGQSYEQYF. Written as DNA, the CDR3 is TGTGCCAGTAGCCTACTTCCGGGACAGTCCTACGAGCAGTACTTC.

This clone appeared a few times. A junction boundary mismatches the germline segment, possibly from a read error. This chain connects TRBV7-7 to TRBJ2-5; D might be TRBD1 (7 bases). The CDR3 consists of 16 residues. CDR1 and CDR2 (germline): SSHAT, FNYEAQ (reference sequence). The CDR3, as DNA: TGTGCTAGCAGCTTAGGCGGAGGGGGCGGTTCGGAGACCCAGTACTTC. This encodes CASSLGGGGGSETQYF.

This clone showed up just a few times. Other nucleotide sequences in the sample specify the same CDR3. The chain has TRBV2 and TRBJ2-5; D might be TRBD2 (7 bases). The CDR3 loop spans 13 amino acids. The germline V gene has CDR1 SNHLY and CDR2 FYNNEI. The germline V and J ends were trimmed by 3 bases and 5 bases, with 10 bases remaining between them. DNA for the CDR3: TGTGCCAGCAGTGAGGAGGGGGGGGAGACCCAGTACTTC. Its translation is CASSEEGGETQYF.